The 32 T cell receptor beta chains below were found in one sample sequenced in a study of shared clonotypes between healthy human individuals (TCRdb year 2020). The library was prepared using the immunoSEQ multiplex PCR assay. Drawn from immuneACCESS, this table holds only the in-frame rearrangements with V and J called that TCRdb kept. Clones are partly lost; checked studies trace under half to an unresolved V gene and leave the rest unexplained. The sample table lists roughly 1,100,000 clones, roughly 80% of them with a count of one. Jointly, the top ten make up about 1.5% of the sample. The sequenced material came from memory CD4+ T cells sorted from blood. Reading the label with the study, this specimen's cell subset or site is: CD45RA-negative fraction. The receptors here all came from a man between 18 and 35 years old in good health.

The chain has TRBV30 and TRBJ1-5; D remains ambiguous. The CDR3 extends over 14 amino acids. Germline V lookup: CDR1 GTSNPN, CDR2 SVGIG (reference sequence). V was pared by 1 base and J by 4 bases, with 11 bases between. The CDR3 here is CAWSGGGQNQPQHF. The CDR3, as DNA: TGTGCCTGGAGTGGGGGTGGGCAGAATCAGCCCCAGCATTTT.

As to this clone: One end of the junction is discordant with germline, which a read error may explain. The rearrangement uses TRBV28 and TRBJ1-6; D unresolved. Germline lookup yields CDR1 MDHEN and CDR2 SYDVKM. The CDR3 loop spans 15 amino acids. DNA of the CDR3: TGTGCCGGCAGATCAAGACGGTTACCGAATTCACCCCTCCACTTT. Encoded protein: CAGRSRRLPNSPLHF.

This sequence joins TRBV7-2 and TRBJ2-4; maybe TRBD1 (5 bases). This CDR3 is built from 14 residues. Germline V gives CDR1 SGHTA, CDR2 FQGNSA. Trimming cost V 2 bases and J 3 bases, with 8 bases left between them. The CDR3 nucleotides are TGTGCCAGCAGCTTATTAGACAGCAAAAACATTCAGTACTTC. This sequence encodes CASSLLDSKNIQYF.

The gene calls are TRBV28 and TRBJ2-3; TRBD1 might be the D (6 bases). V was trimmed by 6 bases and J by 4 bases, leaving 35 bases between them. The CDR3 runs 21 residues. Germline V CDR1 and CDR2: MDHEN, SYDVKM. CDR3 region: CASSHRGAGAGSYGRADTQYF. Here the CDR3 DNA reads TGTGCCAGCAGCCATCGGGGAGCAGGGGCAGGGTCGTATGGTAGGGCAGATACGCAGTATTTT. The full variable domain, completed using reference TRBV28 and TRBJ2-3, is DVKVTQSSRYLVKRTGEKVFLECVQDMDHENMFWYRQDPGLGLRLIYFSYDVKMKEKGDIPEGYSVSREKKERFSLILESASTNQTSMYLCASSHRGAGAGSYGRADTQYFGPGTRLTVL.

V and J are TRBV6-1 and TRBJ2-5, with D unresolved. This CDR3 region has 14 residues. From germline, CDR1 is MNHNS and CDR2 SASEGT. The V and J ends lost 7 bases and 3 bases respectively, with 15 bases between them. The CDR3 DNA reads TGTGCCAGCACCCTCGAGGTTACGGAAGAGACCCAGTACTTC. Translated: CASTLEVTEETQYF.

The chain joins TRBV18 to TRBJ1-2, with D maybe TRBD1 (5 bases). V lost 3 bases to trimming and J lost 8 bases, with 13 bases between them. The germline V gene has CDR1 KGHSH and CDR2 LQKENI. This CDR3 is built from 13 residues. Written as DNA, the CDR3 is TGTGCCAGCTCACCTCCGGGGACTAGCGGCTACACCTTC. This gives the protein CASSPPGTSGYTF.

The chain is built from TRBV7-8 and TRBJ2-5; D unresolved. The CDR3 totals 14 residues. V was pared by 2 bases and J by 3 bases, with 10 bases between. Looked up from germline, CDR1 is SGHVS and CDR2 is FQNEAQ. DNA for the CDR3: TGTGCCAGCAGCTTAATTGGGATCAAAGAGACCCAGTACTTC. This sequence encodes CASSLIGIKETQYF. The whole variable domain, filled in from reference TRBV7-8 and TRBJ2-5, reads GAGVSQSPRYKVAKRGQDVALRCDPISGHVSLFWYQQALGQGPEFLTYFQNEAQLDKSGLPSDRFFAERPEGSVSTLKIQRTQQEDSAVYLCASSLIGIKETQYFGPGTRLLVL.

This clone has only one observation. A far larger clone is one base from this, pointing to a likely read error. Other nucleotide sequences from this sample produce the same CDR3. This sequence joins TRBV7-9 and TRBJ2-7; either TRBD1 or TRBD2 may supply D (5 bases each). The CDR3 totals 12 residues. Trimming removed 3 bases from V and 2 bases from J, with 5 bases in between. Germline CDR1 and CDR2: SEHNR and FQNEAQ (reference sequence). CDR3 amino acids: CASSLGAYEQYF. Here the CDR3 DNA reads TGTGCCAGCAGCTTGGGGGCCTACGAGCAGTACTTC. The whole variable domain, filled in from reference TRBV7-9 and TRBJ2-7, reads DTGVSQNPRHKITKRGQNVTFRCDPISEHNRLYWYRQTLGQGPEFLTYFQNEAQLEKSRLLSDRFSAERPKGSFSTLEIQRTEQGDSAMYLCASSLGAYEQYFGPGTRLTVT.

There are a few counts of this clone. The J gene is TRBJ1-3, the V gene TRBV7-2, with D perhaps TRBD1 (6 bases). The V gene's germline CDR1 is SGHTA and CDR2 FQGNSA. V lost 1 base and J 4 bases, leaving 20 bases between the germline ends. This CDR3 contains 18 residues. CDR3 amino acids: CASSLGGTRRDFGNTIYF. In DNA form, the CDR3 reads TGTGCCAGCAGCTTAGGGGGGACACGGAGAGATTTCGGAAACACCATATATTTT.

Turning to this clone: Given a much more abundant clone one base away, this may be a read error. Other nucleotide sequences in the sample specify the same CDR3. The chain combines TRBV11-2 with TRBJ2-5, with D unresolved. The CDR3 contains 11 residues. Germline-derived CDR1 and CDR2 are SGHAT and FQNNGV. The ends were cut back, 3 bases at V and 2 bases at J, with 1 base in the middle. The CDR3 nucleotides read TGTGCCAGCAGCTTTCAAGAGACCCAGTACTTC. This encodes CASSFQETQYF.

Worth noting for this clone: This specimen includes other DNA sequences encoding the same CDR3. This sequence joins TRBV30 and TRBJ1-5, with D tentatively TRBD1 (6 bases). The ends were cut back, 1 base at V and 1 base at J, with 8 bases in the middle. Germline-derived CDR1 and CDR2 are GTSNPN and SVGIG (reference sequence). This CDR3 has 14 amino acids. This chain's CDR3 is CAWSGGQSNQPQHF. The CDR3 DNA sequence: TGTGCCTGGAGTGGGGGACAAAGCAATCAGCCCCAGCATTTT.

J is TRBJ2-6 and V is TRBV5-6; D is unclear. This CDR3 has 15 residues. V dropped 1 base and J dropped 2 bases, with 7 bases sitting between them. Per germline, CDR1 SGHDT and CDR2 YYEEEE. CDR3 loop: CASSLSQPGANVLTF. DNA of the CDR3: TGTGCCAGCAGCTTGTCGCAGCCTGGGGCCAACGTCCTGACTTTC.

The chain uses TRBV28 and TRBJ2-2; 7 nucleotides match TRBD1. The CDR3 is made up of 18 amino acids. V gave up 4 bases and J gave up 2 bases; unmatched junction bases: 13. Looked up from germline, CDR1 is MDHEN and CDR2 is SYDVKM. The CDR3 reads CASSYQGNRGGNTGELFF. CDR3 nucleotide sequence: TGTGCCAGCAGTTATCAGGGCAACAGGGGTGGAAACACCGGGGAGCTGTTTTTT.

This clone has a single count. The rearrangement uses TRBV18 and TRBJ2-1; D may correspond to TRBD1 or TRBD2 (5 bases each). Trimming cost V 0 bases and J 9 bases, with 15 bases left between them. The CDR3 has 15 amino acids. The germline V gene encodes CDR1 KGHSH and CDR2 LQKENI. For the CDR3, the DNA is TGTGCCAGCTCACCACCGACTCAAACTAGGGGTGAGCAGTTCTTC. This translates into CASSPPTQTRGEQFF.

This clone is classed as medium-sized (0.01 to 0.1%). The rearrangement joins TRBV30 to TRBJ1-1; D ambiguous. The length of the CDR3 is 12 residues. Trimming removed 2 bases at V and 1 base at J, with 5 bases between. Germline V lookup: CDR1 GTSNPN, CDR2 SVGIG (reference sequence). The CDR3 DNA is TGTGCCTGGAGTCGACAGAACACTGAAGCTTTCTTT. As protein: CAWSRQNTEAFF.

The chain recombines TRBV19 with TRBJ2-2, with TRBD1 matching over 7 bases. The V gene end was trimmed by 5 bases and the J gene end by 2 bases; junction bases not matched to a gene: 11. This CDR3 comprises 17 residues. Per the germline V gene, CDR1 is LNHDA and CDR2 is SQIVND (reference sequence). CDR3 protein: CASSASRDSRNTGELFF. CDR3 nucleotides: TGTGCCAGTAGTGCGTCCCGGGACAGTCGAAACACCGGGGAGCTGTTTTTT.

Concerning this clone: Other DNA sequences in this specimen translate into the identical CDR3. This sequence joins TRBV6-1 and TRBJ2-1, with 10 nucleotides matching TRBD2. Germline V gene data show CDR1 as MNHNS and CDR2 as SASEGT. The CDR3 has 14 amino acids. J lost 7 bases, V lost 2 bases, and 2 bases had no gene match. DNA for the CDR3: TGTGCCAGCAGTGAACTAGCGGGAGTTAATGAGCAGTTCTTC. Its protein is CASSELAGVNEQFF.

The genes are TRBV6-6 and TRBJ2-7, with 9 bases that match TRBD2. The CDR3 contains 15 residues. From germline, CDR1 is MNHNY and CDR2 SVGAGI (reference sequence). Germline trimming cut 8 bases from V and 2 bases from J; bases unmatched to any gene: 10. This CDR3 reads CASVEAGGLTYEQYF. CDR3 nucleotide sequence: TGTGCCAGCGTTGAGGCGGGAGGGCTGACCTACGAGCAGTACTTC.

The rearrangement links TRBV19 to TRBJ1-6; 8 bases are a match to TRBD1. The germline gives CDR1 LNHDA, CDR2 SQIVND (reference sequence). Unmatched junction bases numbered 0, after V lost 6 bases and J lost 8 bases. The CDR3 runs to 12 residues. In DNA, the CDR3 is TGTGCCAGTAGGGACAGGGATTCACCCCTCCACTTT. Translated: CASRDRDSPLHF.

V gene TRBV6-1 combines with J gene TRBJ2-1, with D tentatively TRBD1 (6 bases). This CDR3 region has 15 residues. The germline V and J ends were trimmed by 10 bases and 1 base, with 17 bases remaining between them. CDR1 is MNHNS, CDR2 SASEGT, per germline. CDR3 sequence: CAISPGGQSYNEQFF. The DNA for the CDR3 is TGTGCCATATCCCCTGGGGGCCAGTCCTACAATGAGCAGTTCTTC.

J is TRBJ2-5 and V is TRBV28; 10 bases map to TRBD2. The germline V gene has CDR1 MDHEN and CDR2 SYDVKM. The CDR3 loop spans 16 amino acids. With V trimmed by 6 bases and J by 2 bases, 9 bases remained unmatched. CDR3 in DNA: TGTGCCAGCAGCCGTTTCGGACTAGCGGTACAAGAGACCCAGTACTTC. Its translation is CASSRFGLAVQETQYF.

The chain recombines TRBV9 with TRBJ2-7, with 12 positions matching TRBD1. The CDR3 consists of 17 residues. CDR1 is SGDLS, CDR2 YYNGEE, per germline. J lost 1 base, V lost 3 bases, and 8 bases had no gene match. CDR3 DNA: TGTGCCAGCAGCGGGGGACAGGGGGCTGGTGATTCCTACGAGCAGTACTTC. Residues: CASSGGQGAGDSYEQYF.

This clone was detected only a few times. The chain joins TRBV28 to TRBJ1-1; 7 positions agree with TRBD1. CDR3 length: 15 amino acids. Germline-derived CDR1 and CDR2 are MDHEN and SYDVKM. Losses at the gene ends were 10 bases for V and 1 base for J; bases not matched to a gene: 12. CDR3 coding DNA: TGTGCCACCCGATTATCGGGACAGCCGAACACTGAAGCTTTCTTT. It is translated as CATRLSGQPNTEAFF.

The chain joins TRBV5-4 to TRBJ2-5; D could derive from TRBD1 or TRBD2 (6 bases each). V was trimmed by 0 bases and J by 1 base, leaving 13 bases between them. This CDR3 region has 16 residues. Per the germline V gene, CDR1 is SGHNT and CDR2 is YYREEE (reference sequence). The CDR3 loop is CASSLAVRGGQETQYF. CDR3 coding DNA: TGTGCCAGCAGCTTGGCAGTCAGGGGAGGCCAAGAGACCCAGTACTTC. The full variable domain, rest sourced from reference TRBV5-4 and TRBJ2-5, is ETGVTQSPTHLIKTRGQQVTLRCSSQSGHNTVSWYQQALGQGPQFIFQYYREEENGRGNFPPRFSGLQFPNYSSELNVNALELDDSALYLCASSLAVRGGQETQYFGPGTRLLVL.

The chain recombines TRBV27 with TRBJ1-6, with 7 nucleotides matching TRBD1. This CDR3 has 17 amino acids. CDR1 is MNHEY and CDR2 is SMNVEV in the germline V gene (reference sequence). J lost 4 bases, V lost 5 bases, and 11 bases had no gene match. The CDR3 nucleotides read TGTGCCAGCAGTCCAAGGCCCGGGACAGCTTATAATTCACCCCTCCACTTT. Translated, it gives CASSPRPGTAYNSPLHF.

The DNA for the CDR3 is TGTGCCAGCAGTGAGGGGCGGGGCTCCTACGAGCAGTACTTC. Amino acid sequence: CASSEGRGSYEQYF. The chain combines TRBV2 with TRBJ2-7; tentatively, D is TRBD2 (6 bases). The CDR3 is made up of 14 amino acids. Trimming left V 3 bases short and J 0 bases short, with 9 bases between. Germline CDR1 and CDR2: SNHLY and FYNNEI.

The table lists this clone with a count of one. The chain links TRBV9 to TRBJ2-5; 10 nucleotides match TRBD2. V lost 0 bases, J lost 5 bases, and 10 bases stayed unmatched. This CDR3 has 17 amino acids. Germline V gene lookup returns CDR1 SGDLS and CDR2 YYNGEE. The CDR3 protein is CASSVGASGSGWETQYF. CDR3 nucleotide sequence: TGTGCCAGCAGCGTAGGCGCTAGCGGGAGTGGGTGGGAGACCCAGTACTTC.

As concerns this clone: Other DNA variants within this sample encode the same CDR3. The genes are TRBV7-2 and TRBJ1-2; a weak D match, TRBD1 (5 bases). This CDR3 has 13 residues. CDR1 is SGHTA and CDR2 is FQGNSA in the germline V gene. Trimming removed 5 bases at V and 2 bases at J, with 9 bases between. The CDR3 DNA is TGTGCCAGCAGCCGTGACAGAAACTATGGCTACACCTTC. This codes for CASSRDRNYGYTF.

This chain uses TRBV6-5 with TRBJ1-5, with 8 nucleotides matching TRBD1. The V segment lost 4 bases and the J segment 7 bases; nucleotides outside the gene matches: 6. The CDR3 has 14 residues. The germline gives CDR1 MNHEY, CDR2 SVGAGI. In nucleotides, the CDR3 is TGTGCCAGCAGTTTGGACAGGGATGCGCAGCCCCAGCATTTT. Translating gives CASSLDRDAQPQHF.

This clone occurred many times. The chain combines TRBV9 with TRBJ1-2; 7 positions agree with TRBD1. The CDR3 extends over 14 amino acids. With V trimmed by 2 bases and J by 6 bases, 7 bases remained unmatched. CDR1 is SGDLS and CDR2 is YYNGEE in the germline V gene. CDR3 in DNA: TGTGCCAGCAGCGTTCAGACAGGGCGGAATGGCTACACCTTC. Amino acid sequence: CASSVQTGRNGYTF.

CDR3 region: CAISESNGLAGVPDTQYF. CDR3 DNA: TGTGCCATCAGTGAGTCGAACGGACTAGCGGGAGTTCCAGATACGCAGTATTTT. The chain joins TRBV10-3 to TRBJ2-3; 13 bases line up with TRBD2. From germline, CDR1 is ENHRY and CDR2 SYGVKD. This CDR3 spans 18 amino acids. Trimming at V came to 0 bases and at J to 4 bases, leaving 7 bases not matched to a gene.

This clone was seen only a few times. This rearrangement joins TRBV7-2 to TRBJ2-7, with a weak D call TRBD2 (7 bases). Germline V gene lookup returns CDR1 SGHTA and CDR2 FQGNSA. The CDR3 sequence is 12 residues long. Trimming left V 5 bases short and J 6 bases short, with 11 bases between. The CDR3 region is CASSRRGGEQYF. DNA for the CDR3: TGTGCCAGCAGCCGAAGGGGGGGCGAGCAGTACTTC.